A single sample gave rise to the 5 T cell receptor beta chains below, sequenced in a study of blood T cell repertoires in COVID-19. Generated by immunoSEQ multiplex PCR, the TCRdb table keeps only in-frame clones and is missing some. Of about 170,000 clones in the sample, almost 85% are singletons; the top ten hold about 20%. The sequenced material came from peripheral blood. The receptors here all came from an elderly woman with acute or convalescent COVID-19.

In this sample, this clone turned up a few times. The CDR3 DNA follows: TGTGCCAGCAGCGTAGTGCCGGGAGGCGCCTACGAGCAGTACTTC. Residues: CASSVVPGGAYEQYF. The V gene is TRBV9, the J gene TRBJ2-7; 7 positions agree with TRBD2. This CDR3 is built from 15 residues. Germline V gene sequence: CDR1 SGDLS, CDR2 YYNGEE. V was pared by 0 bases and J by 2 bases, with 5 bases of the junction left unmatched.

This chain uses TRBV7-8 with TRBJ2-7; 7 nucleotides line up with TRBD1. Trimming at V came to 1 base and at J to 3 bases, leaving 6 bases not matched to a gene. Germline V CDR1 and CDR2: SGHVS, FQNEAQ. This CDR3 has 15 residues. The CDR3 loop is CASSLVEGAVYEQYF. Written as DNA, the CDR3 is TGTGCCAGCAGCTTAGTTGAGGGGGCTGTCTACGAGCAGTACTTC.

V usage is TRBV19 and J usage is TRBJ1-5; D may be TRBD1 (6 bases). Germline V lookup: CDR1 LNHDA, CDR2 SQIVND (reference sequence). CDR3 length: 15 residues. Trimming removed 3 bases from V and 3 bases from J, with 12 bases in between. Written as DNA, the CDR3 is TGTGCCAGTAGTATGGGAGGGGGGGCCAATCAGCCCCAGCATTTT. Translated, it gives CASSMGGGANQPQHF.

The chain joins TRBV6-5 to TRBJ1-1, with 10 bases identical to TRBD1. In germline, CDR1 is MNHEY, CDR2 SVGAGI. This CDR3 is built from 15 residues. V lost 10 bases, J lost 3 bases, and 11 bases stayed unmatched. CDR3 in amino acids: CATTGTGAGYTEAFF. In nucleotides, the CDR3 is TGTGCCACCACCGGGACAGGGGCGGGGTACACTGAAGCTTTCTTT.

The V gene is TRBV5-1, the J gene TRBJ2-7, with TRBD1 matching 7 bases. Germline lookup yields CDR1 SGHRS and CDR2 YFSETQ. J gave up 10 bases and V 2 bases, and 12 bases lay outside the gene matches. CDR3 length: 14 residues. The DNA for the CDR3 is TGCGCCAGCAGCTTTAAGGGGGCGGACCTACCTCAGTACTTC. This encodes CASSFKGADLPQYF.